This T cell receptor (beta chain) is drawn from a study of shared T cell receptors in the human thymus. The data were produced by immunoSEQ multiplex PCR, yet TCRdb's version contains in-frame clones alone and is incomplete. The sample shows more than 300,000 clones, more than 85% of them seen only once. Germline V CDR1 and CDR2: MNHNS, SASEGT. Trimming cost V 7 bases and J 7 bases, with 20 bases left between them. There are 15 residues in the CDR3. What was sequenced was thymocytes. The rearrangement links TRBV6-1 to TRBJ1-5; no clear D. The receptor was isolated from a human donor. The CDR3 protein is CASIPTTGLGQPQHF. Here the CDR3 DNA reads TGTGCCAGCATCCCTACCACGGGCCTGGGCCAGCCCCAGCATTTT.